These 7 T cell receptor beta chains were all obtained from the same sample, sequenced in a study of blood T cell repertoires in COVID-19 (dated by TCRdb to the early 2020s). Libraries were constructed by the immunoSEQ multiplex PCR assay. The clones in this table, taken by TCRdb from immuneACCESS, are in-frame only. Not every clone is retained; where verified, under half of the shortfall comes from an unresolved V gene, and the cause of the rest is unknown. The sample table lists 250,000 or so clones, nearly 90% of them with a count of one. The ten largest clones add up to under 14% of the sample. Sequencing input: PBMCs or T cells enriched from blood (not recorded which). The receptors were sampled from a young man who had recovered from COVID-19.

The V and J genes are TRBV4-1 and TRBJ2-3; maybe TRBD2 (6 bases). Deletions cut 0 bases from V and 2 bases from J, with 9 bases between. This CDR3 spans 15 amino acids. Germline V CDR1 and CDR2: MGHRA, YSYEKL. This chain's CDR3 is CASSQELAITDTQYF. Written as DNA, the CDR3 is TGCGCCAGCAGCCAAGAACTAGCTATCACAGATACGCAGTATTTT.

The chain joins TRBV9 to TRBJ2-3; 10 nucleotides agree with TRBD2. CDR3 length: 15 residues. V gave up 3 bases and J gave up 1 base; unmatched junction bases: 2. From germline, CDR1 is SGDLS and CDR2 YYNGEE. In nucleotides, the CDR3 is TGTGCCAGCAGCGCAGGGACTAGCGGCACAGATACGCAGTATTTT. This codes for CASSAGTSGTDTQYF.

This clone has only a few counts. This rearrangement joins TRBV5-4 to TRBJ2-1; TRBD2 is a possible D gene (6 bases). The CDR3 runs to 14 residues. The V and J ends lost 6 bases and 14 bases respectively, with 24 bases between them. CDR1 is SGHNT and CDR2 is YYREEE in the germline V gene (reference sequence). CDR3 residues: CASTQAGRWPYEFF. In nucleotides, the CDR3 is TGTGCCAGCACCCAAGCGGGCCGTTGGCCATATGAGTTCTTC.

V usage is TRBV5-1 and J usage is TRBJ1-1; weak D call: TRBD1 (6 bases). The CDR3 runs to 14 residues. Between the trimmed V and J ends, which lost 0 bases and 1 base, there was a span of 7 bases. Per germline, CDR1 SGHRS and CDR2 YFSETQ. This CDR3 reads CASSLGTANTEAFF. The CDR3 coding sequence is TGCGCCAGCAGCTTGGGGACAGCGAACACTGAAGCTTTCTTT.

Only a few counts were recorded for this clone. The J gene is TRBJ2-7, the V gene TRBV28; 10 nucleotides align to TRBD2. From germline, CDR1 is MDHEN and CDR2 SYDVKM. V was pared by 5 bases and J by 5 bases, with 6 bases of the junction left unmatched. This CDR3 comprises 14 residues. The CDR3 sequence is CASSTAGGLDEQYF. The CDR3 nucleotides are TGTGCCAGCAGTACAGCGGGAGGGCTTGACGAGCAGTACTTC. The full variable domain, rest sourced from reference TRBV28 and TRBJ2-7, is DVKVTQSSRYLVKRTGEKVFLECVQDMDHENMFWYRQDPGLGLRLIYFSYDVKMKEKGDIPEGYSVSREKKERFSLILESASTNQTSMYLCASSTAGGLDEQYFGPGTRLTVT.

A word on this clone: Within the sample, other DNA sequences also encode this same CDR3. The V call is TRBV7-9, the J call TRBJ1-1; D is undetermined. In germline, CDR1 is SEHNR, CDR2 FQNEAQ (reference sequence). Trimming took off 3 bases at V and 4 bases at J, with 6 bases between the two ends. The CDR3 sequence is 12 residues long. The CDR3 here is CASSLAGTEAFF. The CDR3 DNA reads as TGTGCCAGCAGCTTGGCAGGCACTGAAGCTTTCTTT.

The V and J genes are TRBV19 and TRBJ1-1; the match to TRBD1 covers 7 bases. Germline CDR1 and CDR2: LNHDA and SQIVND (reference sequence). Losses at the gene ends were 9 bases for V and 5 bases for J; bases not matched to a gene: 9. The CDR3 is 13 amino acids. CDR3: CASATGRVTEAFF. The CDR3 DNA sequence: TGTGCCAGCGCGACAGGGCGAGTGACTGAAGCTTTCTTT.